The T cell receptor (beta chain) under discussion was sequenced for a study of identical twins. There are many counts of this clonotype. Germline lookup yields CDR1 SGHRS and CDR2 YFSETQ. The junction had 4 bases not matched to a gene; V was cut back by 0 bases and J by 6 bases. There are 15 residues in the CDR3. TCRdb reanalysed the 5' RACE reads using MiXCR and keeps one entry per CDR3 protein. The profile shows about 240,000 distinct CDR3 sequences, approximately 10% of them singletons. The sequenced sample was memory T cells sorted from blood. This chain connects TRBV5-1 to TRBJ2-1; TRBD1 aligns across 9 bases. The sequence was collected from a man aged 50-60 years in good health. CDR3 residues: CASSLGGQGTNEQFF. DNA of the CDR3: TGCGCCAGCAGCTTGGGAGGACAGGGGACCAATGAGCAGTTCTTC. The complete variable domain, with remaining parts taken from reference TRBV5-1 and TRBJ2-1, reads KAGVTQTPRYLIKTRGQQVTLSCSPISGHRSVSWYQQTPGQGLQFLFEYFSETQRNKGNFPGRFSGRQFSNSRSEMNVSTLELGDSALYLCASSLGGQGTNEQFFGPGTRLTVL.